This T cell receptor (beta chain) was recovered during a study of T cells in Graves' hyperthyroidism and ophthalmopathy. This CDR3 contains 14 residues. The V end lost 6 bases, the J end lost 1 base, and 10 bases lay between the germline ends. Germline assignment: CDR1 SNHLY and CDR2 FYNNEI. RNA transcripts gave rise to amplified TCR beta CDR3 regions. The TCR CDR3 was amplified in a first-round RT-PCR using the HTBI primer set. TCRdb ran MiXCR on the multiplex PCR reads and lists one entry per CDR3 protein. The table has roughly 570,000 distinct CDR3 sequences, just over 45% seen once; the top ten hold roughly 8.2%.

Sequencing used peripheral blood or thyroid tissue (not recorded which). This clonotype originated in a woman in her late teens or twenties with Graves' hyperthyroidism. V usage is TRBV2 and J usage is TRBJ1-5; a possible D gene is TRBD1 (6 bases). Here the CDR3 DNA reads TGTGCCAGCAGAGGACAGTCAAGCAATCAGCCCCAGCATTTT. This codes for CASRGQSSNQPQHF. Variable domain in full (rest from reference TRBV2 and TRBJ1-5): EPEVTQTPSHQVTQMGQEVILRCVPISNHLYFYWYRQILGQKVEFLVSFYNNEISEKSEIFDDQFSVERPDGSNFTLKIRSTKLEDSAMYFCASRGQSSNQPQHFGDGTRLSIL.